This T cell receptor (beta chain) was captured in a study of T cell changes during pregnancy in multiple sclerosis. The table came from immunoSEQ multiplex PCR; TCRdb's copy has only in-frame clones and leaves some out. The sample holds around 92,000 clones, approximately 95% seen once. Trimming stripped 3 bases from V and 1 base from J, with 15 bases between. Germline CDR1 reads MNHEY; CDR2 reads SMNVEV (reference sequence). The CDR3 is made up of 16 amino acids. The gene calls are TRBV27 and TRBJ2-5; maybe TRBD2 (6 bases). Sequencing used peripheral blood, obtained after pregnancy. The clonotype was recovered from a female donor with multiple sclerosis, enrolled in a pregnancy study. For the CDR3, the DNA is TGTGCCAGCAGTTTGTGGAGGGGAGGCAGCCAAGAGACCCAGTACTTC. Amino acid sequence: CASSLWRGGSQETQYF.